This TCR beta chain derives from a study of blood T cells in healthy people across ages. Study-wide results and caveats: More naive CD4+ cells and higher diversity were found in long-lived than in aged donors.

A second PCR of 7 to 11 cycles used a sample-barcoded 5' primer and a J-beta primer mix. From the 5' RACE reads, TCRdb called clonotypes with MiXCR, one entry per CDR3 protein. The data hold hundreds of thousands of distinct CDR3 sequences, with roughly half observed a single time. This clonotype was counted many times. Its antigen is unknown. The V end lost 1 base, the J end lost 1 base, and 13 bases lay between the germline ends. The CDR3 consists of 16 residues. This clonotype was obtained from a woman of 80 years or more in good health. Source material: blood. The V and J genes are TRBV12-3 or TRBV12-4 and TRBJ1-2; a possible D gene is TRBD1 (5 bases). The CDR3 bases are TGTGCCAGCAGTTTAGGACTGGGGGATGTTAACTATGGCTACACCTTC. This gives the protein CASSLGLGDVNYGYTF.